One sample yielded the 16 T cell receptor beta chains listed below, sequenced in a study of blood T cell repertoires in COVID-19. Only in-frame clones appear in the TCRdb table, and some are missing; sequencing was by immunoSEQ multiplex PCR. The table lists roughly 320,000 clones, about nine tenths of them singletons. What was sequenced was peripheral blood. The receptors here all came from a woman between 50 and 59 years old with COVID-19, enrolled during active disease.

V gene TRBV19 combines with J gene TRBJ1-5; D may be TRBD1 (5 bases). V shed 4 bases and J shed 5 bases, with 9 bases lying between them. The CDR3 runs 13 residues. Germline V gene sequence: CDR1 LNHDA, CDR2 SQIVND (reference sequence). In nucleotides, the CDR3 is TGTGCCAGTAGTACGGACACCTATCAGCCCCAGCATTTT. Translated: CASSTDTYQPQHF.

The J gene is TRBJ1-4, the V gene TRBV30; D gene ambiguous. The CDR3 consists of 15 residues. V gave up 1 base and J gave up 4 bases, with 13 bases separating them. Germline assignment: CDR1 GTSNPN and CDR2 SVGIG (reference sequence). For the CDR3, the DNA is TGTGCCTGGAGTGACGGGGTGGTCCTTAATGAAAAACTGTTTTTT. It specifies CAWSDGVVLNEKLFF.

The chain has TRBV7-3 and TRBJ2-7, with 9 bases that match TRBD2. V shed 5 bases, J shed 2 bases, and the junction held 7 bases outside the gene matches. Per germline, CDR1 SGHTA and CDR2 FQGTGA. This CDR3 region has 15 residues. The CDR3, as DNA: TGTGCCAGCAGCCTGCGGGAGGGCCTAACCTACGAGCAGTACTTC. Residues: CASSLREGLTYEQYF.

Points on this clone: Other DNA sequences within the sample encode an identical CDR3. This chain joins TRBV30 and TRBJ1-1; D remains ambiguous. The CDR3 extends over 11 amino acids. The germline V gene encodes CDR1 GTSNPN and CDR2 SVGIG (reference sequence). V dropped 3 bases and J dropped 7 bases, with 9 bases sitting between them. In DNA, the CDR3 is TGTGCCTGGAGCCCAACGCGTGAAGCTTTCTTT. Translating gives CAWSPTREAFF.

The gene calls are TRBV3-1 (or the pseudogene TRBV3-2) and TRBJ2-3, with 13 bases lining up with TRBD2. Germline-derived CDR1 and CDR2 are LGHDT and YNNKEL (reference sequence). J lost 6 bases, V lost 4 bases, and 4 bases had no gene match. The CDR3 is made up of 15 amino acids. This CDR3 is CASSPGLAGSDTQYF. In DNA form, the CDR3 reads TGTGCCAGCAGCCCGGGACTAGCGGGATCCGATACGCAGTATTTT.

CDR3 in amino acids: CASSQARRNTEAFF. CDR3 nucleotides: TGTGCCAGCAGCCAAGCAAGGAGGAACACTGAAGCTTTCTTT. The chain couples TRBV3-1 (or the pseudogene TRBV3-2) to TRBJ1-1; unclear D gene. The CDR3 spans 14 residues. V was cut by 1 base and J by 1 base, with 7 bases left in between. From germline, CDR1 is LGHDT and CDR2 YNNKEL (reference sequence).

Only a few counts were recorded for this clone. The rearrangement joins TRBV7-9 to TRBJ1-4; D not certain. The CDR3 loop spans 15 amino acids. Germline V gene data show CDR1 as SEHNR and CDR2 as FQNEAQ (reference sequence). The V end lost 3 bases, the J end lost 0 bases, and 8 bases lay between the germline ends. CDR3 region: CASSFQPATNEKLFF. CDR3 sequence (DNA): TGTGCCAGCAGCTTCCAACCAGCAACTAATGAAAAACTGTTTTTT.

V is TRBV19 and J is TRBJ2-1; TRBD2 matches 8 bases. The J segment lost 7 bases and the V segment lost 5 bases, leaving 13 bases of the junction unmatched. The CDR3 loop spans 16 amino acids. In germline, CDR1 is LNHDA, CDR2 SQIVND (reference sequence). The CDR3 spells CASSGEGTRILNEQFF. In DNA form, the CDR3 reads TGTGCCAGTAGTGGGGAGGGGACTAGGATACTAAATGAGCAGTTCTTC. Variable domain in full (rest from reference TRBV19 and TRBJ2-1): DGGITQSPKYLFRKEGQNVTLSCEQNLNHDAMYWYRQDPGQGLRLIYYSQIVNDFQKGDIAEGYSVSREKKESFPLTVTSAQKNPTAFYLCASSGEGTRILNEQFFGPGTRLTVL.

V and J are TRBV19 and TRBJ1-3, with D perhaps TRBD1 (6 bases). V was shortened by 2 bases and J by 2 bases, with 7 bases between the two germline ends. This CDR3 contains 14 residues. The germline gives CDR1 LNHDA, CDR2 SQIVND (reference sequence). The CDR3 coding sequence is TGTGCCAGTAGTATAAACAGGGCTGGAAACACCATATATTTT. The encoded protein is CASSINRAGNTIYF.

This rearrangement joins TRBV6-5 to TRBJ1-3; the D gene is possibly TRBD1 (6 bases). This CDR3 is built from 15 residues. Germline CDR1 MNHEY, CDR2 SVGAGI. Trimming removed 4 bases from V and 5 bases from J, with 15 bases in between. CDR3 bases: TGTGCCAGCAGTTCAGGGGAGATTGGCAGAAACACCATATATTTT. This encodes CASSSGEIGRNTIYF.

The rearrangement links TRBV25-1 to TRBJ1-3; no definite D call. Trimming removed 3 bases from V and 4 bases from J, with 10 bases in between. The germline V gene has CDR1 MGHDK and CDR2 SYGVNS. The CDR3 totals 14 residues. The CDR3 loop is CASSDFGQGNTIYF. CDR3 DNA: TGTGCCAGCAGTGATTTTGGGCAGGGAAACACCATATATTTT.

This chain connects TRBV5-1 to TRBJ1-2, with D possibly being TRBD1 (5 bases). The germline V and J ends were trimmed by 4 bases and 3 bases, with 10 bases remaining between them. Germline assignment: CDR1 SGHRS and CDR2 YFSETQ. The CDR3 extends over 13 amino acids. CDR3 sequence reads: CASSPAGDYGYTF. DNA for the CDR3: TGCGCCAGCAGCCCCGCGGGGGACTATGGCTACACCTTC. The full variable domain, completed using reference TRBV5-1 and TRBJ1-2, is KAGVTQTPRYLIKTRGQQVTLSCSPISGHRSVSWYQQTPGQGLQFLFEYFSETQRNKGNFPGRFSGRQFSNSRSEMNVSTLELGDSALYLCASSPAGDYGYTFGSGTRLTVV.

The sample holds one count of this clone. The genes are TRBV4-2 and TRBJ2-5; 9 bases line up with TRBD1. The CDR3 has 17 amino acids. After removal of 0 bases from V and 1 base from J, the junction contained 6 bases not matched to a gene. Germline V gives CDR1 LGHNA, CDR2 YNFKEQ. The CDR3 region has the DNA TGTGCCAGCAGCCAAGATATTGGGACAGGGATCCAAGAGACCCAGTACTTC. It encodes CASSQDIGTGIQETQYF.

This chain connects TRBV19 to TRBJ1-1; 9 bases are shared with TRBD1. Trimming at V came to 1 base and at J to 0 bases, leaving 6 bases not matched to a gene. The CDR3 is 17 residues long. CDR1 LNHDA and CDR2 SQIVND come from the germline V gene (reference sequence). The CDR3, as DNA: TGTGCCAGTAGTATAGCGGTGAGGGACAGGGTGAACACTGAAGCTTTCTTT. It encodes CASSIAVRDRVNTEAFF.

CDR3 residues: CASSPVEGAGYTF. CDR3 DNA: TGTGCCAGCTCACCCGTTGAGGGGGCGGGCTACACCTTC. The J gene is TRBJ1-2, the V gene TRBV18; 7 positions agree with TRBD1. The CDR3 spans 13 residues. CDR1 KGHSH and CDR2 LQKENI come from the germline V gene. Trimming cost V 3 bases and J 8 bases; bases outside gene matches: 6.

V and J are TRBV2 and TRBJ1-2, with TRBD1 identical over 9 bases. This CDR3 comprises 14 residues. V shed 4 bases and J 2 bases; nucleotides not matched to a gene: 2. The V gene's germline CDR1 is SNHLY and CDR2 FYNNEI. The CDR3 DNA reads TGTGCCAGCAGTGGACAGGGGGGGAACTATGGCTACACCTTC. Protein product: CASSGQGGNYGYTF.